Following are 9 T cell receptor beta chains from one sample sequenced in a study of blood T cells in healthy people across ages. Together with a sample-barcoded 5' primer, a J-beta primer mix was included in a second PCR lasting roughly 6 to 12 cycles. TCRdb independently ran MiXCR on the 5' RACE reads; one entry per CDR3 protein. The sample yields 800,000 to 1,000,000 distinct CDR3 sequences, roughly 52% seen once. The source material was blood. These receptors all stem from a young man in good health.

This sequence joins TRBV7-2 and TRBJ1-1; 7 bases line up with TRBD1. Per germline, CDR1 SGHTA and CDR2 FQGNSA. CDR3 length: 15 residues. Unmatched junction bases numbered 10, after V lost 5 bases and J lost 4 bases. The CDR3 here is CASSPPTGTATEAFF. CDR3 DNA sequence: TGTGCCAGCAGCCCGCCGACAGGGACGGCCACTGAAGCTTTCTTT.

Only a few counts were recorded for this clonotype. This chain joins TRBV7-9 and TRBJ1-1; unclear D gene. Germline V gene sequence: CDR1 SEHNR, CDR2 FQNEAQ (reference sequence). With 2 bases removed from V and 6 bases from J, the gap between germline ends came to 19 bases. This CDR3 is built from 16 residues. The CDR3 DNA reads TGTGCCAGCAGCTTACTGGGGTCAAGGGCTGCGCCTGAAGCTTTCTTT. Translating gives CASSLLGSRAAPEAFF.

The chain has TRBV20-1 and TRBJ1-1; tentative D call: TRBD1 (5 bases). Germline CDR1 is DFQATT and CDR2 is SNEGSKA (reference sequence). The CDR3 consists of 17 residues. Trimming removed 2 bases from V and 4 bases from J, with 23 bases in between. The CDR3 DNA reads TGCAGTGCTAGAAGAGGCACGAGGGCGGGGGTGGGCACTGAAGCTTTCTTT. It specifies CSARRGTRAGVGTEAFF.

This clonotype was counted a few times. The chain employs TRBV28 and TRBJ2-5; 7 bases match TRBD2. From germline, CDR1 is MDHEN and CDR2 SYDVKM. This CDR3 region has 18 residues. The V and J ends lost 2 bases and 2 bases, in that order; junction bases with no gene match: 14. The CDR3 DNA sequence: TGTGCCAGCAGTTTAAGCGGGGTCCCCGCTGATCCTCAAGAGACCCAGTACTTC. It is translated as CASSLSGVPADPQETQYF.

The CDR3 coding sequence is TGTGCCAGCAGTGGACCAAGACAGACCTACAATGAGCAGTTCTTC. Translated: CASSGPRQTYNEQFF. The chain is built from TRBV25-1 and TRBJ2-1, with D possibly matching TRBD1 (5 bases). The CDR3 totals 15 residues. V was trimmed by 4 bases and J by 2 bases, leaving 12 bases between them. In germline, CDR1 is MGHDK, CDR2 SYGVNS.

The DNA of the CDR3 is TGTGCCAGCGGGGGTCCCCCTGTCTCCTACGAGCAGTACTTC. Residues: CASGGPPVSYEQYF. The rearrangement uses TRBV28 and TRBJ2-7; D may correspond to TRBD1 or TRBD2 (5 bases each). The CDR3 has 14 residues. Germline CDR1 and CDR2: MDHEN and SYDVKM. V was shortened by 8 bases and J by 0 bases, with 14 bases between the two germline ends.

The chain links TRBV11-1 to TRBJ1-6, with 8 bases aligning to TRBD1. This CDR3 has 18 amino acids. Germline V gives CDR1 SGHAT, CDR2 FQDESV (reference sequence). Germline trimming cut 3 bases from V and 4 bases from J; bases unmatched to any gene: 11. The CDR3 loop is CASSFGQGPGRYNSPLHF. The DNA for the CDR3 is TGTGCCAGCAGCTTCGGACAGGGACCGGGGAGGTATAATTCACCCCTCCACTTT.

This clonotype was recorded once. The genes are TRBV20-1 and TRBJ2-7; D is unresolved. CDR1 is DFQATT, CDR2 SNEGSKA, per germline (reference sequence). The CDR3 sequence is 13 residues long. V lost 0 bases, J lost 3 bases, and 9 bases lay in between. CDR3 loop: CSARDGVVYEQYF. The CDR3 nucleotides read TGCAGTGCTAGAGATGGGGTCGTCTACGAGCAGTACTTC.

This clonotype was found a few times. The rearrangement joins TRBV7-2 to TRBJ2-3; possibly TRBD1 for D (5 bases). V was trimmed by 3 bases and J by 4 bases, leaving 17 bases between them. The CDR3 length is 16 residues. Germline-derived CDR1 and CDR2 are SGHTA and FQGNSA. The chain's CDR3 is CASSFFGSDRADTQYF. CDR3 nucleotides: TGTGCCAGCAGCTTCTTCGGGTCTGACAGAGCAGATACGCAGTATTTT.